The following is a T cell receptor (beta chain) sequence with its context. Repertoires were generated with immunoSEQ multiplex PCR, while TCRdb's copy carries only in-frame clones and drops some. Of hundreds of thousands of clones listed, 97% are singletons. The data are from a study of shared clonotypes between healthy human individuals. Study information: The donor group consisted of a couple of women and a few men, aged 18 to 49.

The V gene's germline CDR1 is SEHNR and CDR2 FQNEAQ (reference sequence). V lost 3 bases and J 6 bases, leaving 5 bases between the germline ends. The CDR3 loop spans 11 amino acids. The TCR comes from a woman aged 25-40 years in good health. The V call is TRBV7-9, the J call TRBJ1-1, with D hard to call. Sequencing was performed on naive CD4+ T cells sorted from blood. Subset here: CD45RA+ positively selected. This CDR3 reads CASSFSAEAFF. CDR3 DNA: TGTGCCAGCAGCTTTTCGGCTGAAGCTTTCTTT.